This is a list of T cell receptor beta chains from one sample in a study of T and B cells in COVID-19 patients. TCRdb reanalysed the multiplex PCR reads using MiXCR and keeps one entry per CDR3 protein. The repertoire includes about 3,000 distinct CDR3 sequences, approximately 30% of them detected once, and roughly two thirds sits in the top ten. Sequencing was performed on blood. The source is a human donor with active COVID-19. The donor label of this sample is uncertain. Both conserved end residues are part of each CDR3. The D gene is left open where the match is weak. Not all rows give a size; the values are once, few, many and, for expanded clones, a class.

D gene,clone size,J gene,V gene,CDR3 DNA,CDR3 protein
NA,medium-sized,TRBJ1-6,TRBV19,TGTGCCAGTAGTATGTTCGGTCAGGGACGGAGGCGAGGCTCACCCCTCCACTTT,CASSMFGQGRRRGSPLHF
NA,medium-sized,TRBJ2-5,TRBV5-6,TGTGCCAGCAGCTTGGCCGCTGCGGAGACCCAGTACTTC,CASSLAAAETQYF
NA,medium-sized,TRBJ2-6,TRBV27,TGTGCCAGCACCACTCCGTCGTCTGGGGCCAACGTCCTGACTTTC,CASTTPSSGANVLTF
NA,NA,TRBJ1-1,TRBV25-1,TGTGCCAGCACGGGGAACACTGAAGCTTTCTTT,CASTGNTEAFF
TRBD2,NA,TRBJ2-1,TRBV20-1,TGCAGTGCAAGACTAGCGGGGGTGAATGAGCAGTTCTTC,CSARLAGVNEQFF
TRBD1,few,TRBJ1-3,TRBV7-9,TGTGCCAGCAGCGTATCCGGGACAGGGGGCTTCGACACCATATATTTT,CASSVSGTGGFDTIYF
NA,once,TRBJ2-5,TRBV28,TGTGCCAGCAAGTTCGACAGCGGTTACCAAGAGACCCAGTACTTC,CASKFDSGYQETQYF
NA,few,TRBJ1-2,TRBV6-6,TGTGCCAGCAGTTACGCAGGGAGGCCTGCTAACTATGGCTACACCTTC,CASSYAGRPANYGYTF
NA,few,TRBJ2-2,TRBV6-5,TGTGCCAGCAGTGAAGTAGCCAGCCACACCGGGGAGCTGTTTTTT,CASSEVASHTGELFF
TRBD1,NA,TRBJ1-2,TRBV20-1,TGCAGTGCTTGGACAGGGGATAACTATGGCTACACCTTC,CSAWTGDNYGYTF
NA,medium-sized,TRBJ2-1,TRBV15,TGTGCCACCAGCAGAGATCGCGGACAGTTTGTTGAGCAGTTCTTC,CATSRDRGQFVEQFF
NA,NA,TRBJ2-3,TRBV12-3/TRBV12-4,TGTGCCAGCGGACAGGACGGGGGGGACTCAGATACGCAGTATTTT,CASGQDGGDSDTQYF
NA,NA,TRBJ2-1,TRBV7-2,TGTGCCAGCAGCTTAACGGCACAGGCGGTCCAAGGTGAGCAGTTCTTC,CASSLTAQAVQGEQFF
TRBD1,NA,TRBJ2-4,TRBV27,TGTGCCAGCAGTCCTTATTCAGGGGGCAGAGCCAAAAACATTCAGTACTTC,CASSPYSGGRAKNIQYF
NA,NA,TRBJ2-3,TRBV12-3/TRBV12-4,TGTGCCAGCAGTTTGCAGGGCAGGAGCACAGATACGCAGTATTTT,CASSLQGRSTDTQYF
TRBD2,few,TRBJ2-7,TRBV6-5,TGTGCCAGCAGCGCTTCTAGCGGGGGTCCCCCCGAGCAGTACTTC,CASSASSGGPPEQYF
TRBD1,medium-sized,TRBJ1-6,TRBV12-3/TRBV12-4,TGTGCCAGCAGTCCAAAGGGGACAGCCAATTCACCCCTCCACTTT,CASSPKGTANSPLHF
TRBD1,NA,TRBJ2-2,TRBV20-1,TGCAGTGCCGAAGAGACAGGGGGGACCGGGGAGCTGTTTTTT,CSAEETGGTGELFF
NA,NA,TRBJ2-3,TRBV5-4,TGTGCCAGCAGCTTGAAGTTGCTGCCTAGCACAGATACGCAGTATTTT,CASSLKLLPSTDTQYF
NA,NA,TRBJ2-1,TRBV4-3,TGCGCCAGCAGCCAAGACCGGCAGCCGAACAATGAGCAGTTCTTC,CASSQDRQPNNEQFF
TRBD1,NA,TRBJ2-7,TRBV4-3,TGCGCCAGCATCCACCGACAGGGGCCCTACGAGCAGTACTTC,CASIHRQGPYEQYF
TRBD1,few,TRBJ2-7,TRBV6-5,TGTGCCAGCAGTGAACCACCCGGGACAGGGGGGCACGAGCAGTACTTC,CASSEPPGTGGHEQYF
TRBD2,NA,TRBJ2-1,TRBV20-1,TGCAGTGCTCCTAAACTAGCGGGGACCTACAATGAGCAGTTCTTC,CSAPKLAGTYNEQFF
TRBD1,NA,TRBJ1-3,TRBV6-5,TGTGCCAGGCCCATCATCCGTGGGACAGGGGGCTATGACCTAAGGGGGCGGTCTGGAAACACCATATATTTT,CARPIIRGTGGYDLRGRSGNTIYF
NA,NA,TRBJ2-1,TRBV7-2,TGTGCCAGCAGCCAATCCCGACGAGGGGAGAATGAGCAGTTCTTC,CASSQSRRGENEQFF
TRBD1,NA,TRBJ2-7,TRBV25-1,TGTGCCAGCAGTGAATGGGGACAGTACTACGAGCAGTACTTC,CASSEWGQYYEQYF
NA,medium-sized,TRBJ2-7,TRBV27,TGTGCCAGCAGTTGGGCACCGACGGCCAGGGGAAACGAGCAGTACTTC,CASSWAPTARGNEQYF
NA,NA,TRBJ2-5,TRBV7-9,TGTGCCAGCAGCTTAGCGCAAGGGAGGCAAGAGACCCAGTACTTC,CASSLAQGRQETQYF
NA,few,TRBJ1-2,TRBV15,TGTGCCACCAGTCAGGGGAACTATGGCTACACCTTC,CATSQGNYGYTF
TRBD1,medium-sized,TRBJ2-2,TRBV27,TGTGCCAGCAGTTTTTGGACAGGCGGGGAGCTGTTTTTT,CASSFWTGGELFF
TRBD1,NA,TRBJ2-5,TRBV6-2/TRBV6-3,TGTGCCAGCAACCTAAACCGGGACAGGGTAGAGACCCAGTACTTC,CASNLNRDRVETQYF
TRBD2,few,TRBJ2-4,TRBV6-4,TGTGCCAGCAGCCTTACTAGCGAGGACATTCAGTACTTC,CASSLTSEDIQYF
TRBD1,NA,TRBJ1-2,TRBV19,TGTGCCAGTAGTCCAAGCCCGGGACAGGGGGACTATGGCTACACCTTC,CASSPSPGQGDYGYTF
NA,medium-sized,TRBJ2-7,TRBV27,TGTGCCAGCAGTTTTACAGGGACCAACGAGCAGTACTTC,CASSFTGTNEQYF
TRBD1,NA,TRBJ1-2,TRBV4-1,TGCGCCAGCAGCCAAGAGCTAGACAGGGGGTTCTTCGGCTACACCTTC,CASSQELDRGFFGYTF
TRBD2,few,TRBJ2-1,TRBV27,TGTGCCAGCAGTTTCTTCGCGGGGGGTGGGAATGAGCAGTTCTTC,CASSFFAGGGNEQFF
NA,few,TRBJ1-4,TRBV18,TGTGCCAGCTCACCAGAGGGGGGCCCTAGTGAAAAACTGTTTTTT,CASSPEGGPSEKLFF
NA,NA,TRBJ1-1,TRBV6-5,TGTGCCAGCAGTGAGGACCGGGTGAACACTGAAGCTTTCTTT,CASSEDRVNTEAFF
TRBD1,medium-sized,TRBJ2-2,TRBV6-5,TGTGCCAGCAGACAACAGGGGAATGGCGGGGAGCTGTTTTTT,CASRQQGNGGELFF